This T cell receptor beta chain was obtained from a study of blood T cell repertoires in COVID-19. About the research overall: The origin of the acute and convalescent COVID-19 samples was the United States, Italy and Spain.

This clone was observed a single time. Measured with immunoSEQ multiplex PCR; TCRdb has only the in-frame clones, and not every one. The sample shows 80,000 to 100,000 clones, about three quarters of them seen only once. The TCR sequence derives from a middle-aged man who had recovered from COVID-19. Material for sequencing was peripheral blood.

The CDR3 DNA reads as TGTGCCAGCAGACGGGACATAGACACTGAAGCTTTCTTT. This gives the protein CASRRDIDTEAFF. This sequence joins TRBV7-9 and TRBJ1-1; TRBD1 might be the D (6 bases). Germline V gene lookup returns CDR1 SEHNR and CDR2 FQNEAQ (reference sequence). The ends were cut back, 6 bases at V and 3 bases at J, with 11 bases in the middle. CDR3 length: 13 residues.